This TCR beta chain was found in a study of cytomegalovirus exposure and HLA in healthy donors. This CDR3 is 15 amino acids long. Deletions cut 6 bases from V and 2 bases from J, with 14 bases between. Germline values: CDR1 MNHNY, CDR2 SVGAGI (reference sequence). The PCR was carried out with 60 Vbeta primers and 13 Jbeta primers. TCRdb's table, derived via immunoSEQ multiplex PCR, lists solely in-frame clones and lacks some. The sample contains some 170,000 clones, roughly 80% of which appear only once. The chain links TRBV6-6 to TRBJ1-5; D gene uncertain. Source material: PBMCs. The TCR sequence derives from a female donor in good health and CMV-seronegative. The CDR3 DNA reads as TGTGCCAGCAGCGACCAGGATTTTCGCAATCAGCCCCAGCATTTT. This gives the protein CASSDQDFRNQPQHF.